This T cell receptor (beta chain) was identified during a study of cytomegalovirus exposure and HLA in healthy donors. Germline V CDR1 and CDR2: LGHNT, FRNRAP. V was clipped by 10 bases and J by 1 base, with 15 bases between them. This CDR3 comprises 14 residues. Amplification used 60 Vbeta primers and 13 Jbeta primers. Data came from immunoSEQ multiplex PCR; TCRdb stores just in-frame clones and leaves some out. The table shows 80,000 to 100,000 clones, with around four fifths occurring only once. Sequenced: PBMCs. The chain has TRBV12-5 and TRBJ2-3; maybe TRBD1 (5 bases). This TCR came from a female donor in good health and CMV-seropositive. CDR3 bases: TGTGCTAACGACAGCCTGGGGTGCACAGATACGCAGTATTTT. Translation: CANDSLGCTDTQYF.